This TCR beta chain was sequenced for a study of cytomegalovirus exposure and HLA in healthy donors. Study-level findings and limits: For TCR beta chains, V- and J-gene trimming was later linked to a missense DCLRE1C variant. Overall, some 160 TCR beta chains were annotated as cytomegalovirus-associated.

The donors, nominally healthy at sampling, likely had unrecorded immune exposures. V lost 3 bases to trimming and J lost 2 bases, with 11 bases between them. CDR1 and CDR2 (germline): SEHNR, FQNEAQ (reference sequence). CDR3 length equals 14 residues. The PCR was carried out with 60 Vbeta primers and 13 Jbeta primers. Only in-frame clones appear in the TCRdb table, and some are missing; sequencing was by immunoSEQ multiplex PCR. The table has some 120,000 clones, roughly 88% seen once. With respect to this clone: What it recognizes is unknown.

This rearrangement joins TRBV7-9 to TRBJ2-7; tentative D call: TRBD1 (5 bases). This TCR derives from a woman aged 18-29 years in good health and CMV-seropositive. The material sequenced was PBMCs. CDR3 protein: CASSLGQATYEQYF. The CDR3 DNA is TGTGCCAGCAGCTTGGGGCAGGCGACCTACGAGCAGTACTTC.